This T cell receptor beta chain was identified during a study of early T cells in non-severe SARS-CoV-2 infection. Whole-study context: Chains from this unsorted whole-blood bulk RNA could not be paired.

The study, taken as a whole, reports: VDJdb matches were skewed toward anti-spike CD8 T cell responses.

Unique molecular identifiers were added to individual cDNA molecules. A single record per CDR3 protein comes from TCRdb applying MiXCR to the 5' RACE reads. The sample consists of 40,000 to 55,000 distinct CDR3 sequences, about 6.5% of them appearing once. This clonotype was recorded many times. Its matching antigen is unknown. CDR1 is MNHEY, CDR2 SVGAGI, per germline. This CDR3 has 14 amino acids. Trimming took 6 bases from V and 5 from J, leaving 16 bases between them. The receptor comes from an adult who was a healthcare worker with PCR-confirmed SARS-CoV-2 infection or an uninfected control (not recorded which). The chain couples TRBV6-5 to TRBJ1-1; D is possibly TRBD1 (6 bases). This sample comprised whole blood, obtained at baseline. The CDR3 spells CASRSRGEATEAFF. DNA of the CDR3: TGTGCCAGCAGATCCAGGGGTGAGGCGACTGAAGCTTTCTTT.